Listed below are T cell receptor beta chains from one sample, sequenced in a study of shared clonotypes between healthy human individuals. The table came from immunoSEQ multiplex PCR; TCRdb's copy has only in-frame clones and leaves some out. The sample yields some 580,000 clones, 95% to 98% seen once. Sample: naive CD8+ T cells sorted from blood. The receptor source for this set is a man under 40 in good health. CDR3s include the opening cysteine and the closing phenylalanine or tryptophan. Fields, in order: clone size, D gene, J gene, V gene, CDR3 length, CDR3 DNA, CDR3 protein. A D gene is named only where the DNA matches it firmly. Some rows have no size entry. The others give once, few or many, or a class for an expanded clone.

>.|.|TRBJ1-2|TRBV14|13
TGTGCCAGCAGCCAAGACCCCCAGCCACCCTACACCTTC
CASSQDPQPPYTF
>.|.|TRBJ2-2|TRBV7-6|16
TGTGCCAGCAGCTATTACAGGGAGGCGAACACCGGGGAGCTGTTTTTT
CASSYYREANTGELFF
>.|TRBD2|TRBJ2-1|TRBV5-1|15
TGCGCCAGCTCCCTAGCGGACCGCTCCTACAATGAGCAGTTCTTC
CASSLADRSYNEQFF
>.|TRBD1|TRBJ1-5|TRBV28|17
TGTGCCAGCAGTTTATCGGGGACAGTCTATAGCAATCAGCCCCAGCATTTT
CASSLSGTVYSNQPQHF
>.|TRBD1|TRBJ1-1|TRBV19|14
TGTGCCAGTAACCCCGGGACAGTGAACACTGAAGCTTTCTTT
CASNPGTVNTEAFF
>.|TRBD2|TRBJ2-3|TRBV5-1|20
TGCGCCAGCAGCTTGTTTGGAACTAGCGGGAGGGCCGGGGGCACAGATACGCAGTATTTT
CASSLFGTSGRAGGTDTQYF
>.|.|TRBJ2-7|TRBV4-1|15
TGCGCCAGCAGCCAAGTGCCGGACAGCTCCTACGAGCAGTACTTC
CASSQVPDSSYEQYF
>.|.|TRBJ2-2|TRBV27|12
TGTGCCAGCAGTAGGGCGGCGAGGGAGCTGTTTTTT
CASSRAARELFF
>.|TRBD2|TRBJ2-1|TRBV27|14
TGTGCCAGCAGATCCGGGACTAGAGGCGATGAGCAGTTCTTC
CASRSGTRGDEQFF
>once|TRBD2|TRBJ2-7|TRBV2|14
TGTGCCAGCAGCCCAAGCGGGAGCGCCTACGAGCAGTACTTC
CASSPSGSAYEQYF
>.|.|TRBJ2-1|TRBV15|12
TGTGCCACCGGGGAAGGCTACAATGAGCAGTTCTTC
CATGEGYNEQFF
>few|.|TRBJ2-7|TRBV9|13
TGTGCCAGCAGCGCGCGTGTGTCGGGCGAGCAGTACTTC
CASSARVSGEQYF
>.|.|TRBJ2-7|TRBV4-1|14
TGCGCCAGCAGCCAAGCATTTTCCGGTGGTGAGCAGTACTTC
CASSQAFSGGEQYF
>.|.|TRBJ2-5|TRBV13|13
TGTGCCAGCATCAGGAGGGGCCAAGAGACCCAGTACTTC
CASIRRGQETQYF